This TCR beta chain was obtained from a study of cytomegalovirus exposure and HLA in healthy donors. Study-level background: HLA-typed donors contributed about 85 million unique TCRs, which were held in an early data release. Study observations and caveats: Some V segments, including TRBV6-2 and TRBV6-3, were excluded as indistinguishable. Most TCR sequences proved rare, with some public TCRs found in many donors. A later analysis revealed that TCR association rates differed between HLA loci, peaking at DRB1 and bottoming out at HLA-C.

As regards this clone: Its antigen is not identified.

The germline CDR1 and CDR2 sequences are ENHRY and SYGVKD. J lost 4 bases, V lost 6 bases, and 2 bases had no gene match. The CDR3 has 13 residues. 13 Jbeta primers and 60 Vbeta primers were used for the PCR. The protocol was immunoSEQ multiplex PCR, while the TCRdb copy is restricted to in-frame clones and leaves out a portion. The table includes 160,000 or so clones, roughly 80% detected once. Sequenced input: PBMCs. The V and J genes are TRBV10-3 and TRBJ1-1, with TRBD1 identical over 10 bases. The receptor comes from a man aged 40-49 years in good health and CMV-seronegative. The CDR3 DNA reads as TGTGCCATCAGCAGGGACAGGGGCACTGAAGCTTTCTTT. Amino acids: CAISRDRGTEAFF.